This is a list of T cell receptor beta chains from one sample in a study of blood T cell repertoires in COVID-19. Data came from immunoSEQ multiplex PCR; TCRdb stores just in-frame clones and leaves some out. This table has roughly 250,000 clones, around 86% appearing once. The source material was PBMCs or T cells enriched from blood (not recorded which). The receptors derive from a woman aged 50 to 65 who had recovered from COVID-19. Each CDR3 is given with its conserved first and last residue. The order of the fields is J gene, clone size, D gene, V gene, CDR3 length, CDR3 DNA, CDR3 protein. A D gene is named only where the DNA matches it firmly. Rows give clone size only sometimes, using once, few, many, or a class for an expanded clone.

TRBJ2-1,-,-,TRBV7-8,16,TGTGCCAGCAGCCCCTCCCCCCGGGAGAGGTATCATGAGCAGTTCTTC,CASSPSPRERYHEQFF
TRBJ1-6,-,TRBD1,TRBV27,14,TGTGCCAGCAGTGTGACAGGGGGCTTTTCACCCCTCCACTTT,CASSVTGGFSPLHF
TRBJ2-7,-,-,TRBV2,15,TGTGCCAGCAGTGGCAGACAGCCTAAGAGTTACGAGCAGTACTTC,CASSGRQPKSYEQYF
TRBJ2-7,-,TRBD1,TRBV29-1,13,TGCAGCGTCCCGGGACAGGGGGTCGACGAGCAGTACTTC,CSVPGQGVDEQYF
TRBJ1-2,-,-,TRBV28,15,TGTGCCAGCAGTTTAACGATGCAGGGCAACTATGGCTACACCTTC,CASSLTMQGNYGYTF
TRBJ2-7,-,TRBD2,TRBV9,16,TGTGCCAGCAGCGTACAAAGCGGGAGGGCCGTGTACGAGCAGTACTTC,CASSVQSGRAVYEQYF
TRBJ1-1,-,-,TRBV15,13,TGTGCCACCAGCAGAGTAAGAGACACTGAAGCTTTCTTT,CATSRVRDTEAFF
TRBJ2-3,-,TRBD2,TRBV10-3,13,TGTGCCATCAGTAGCGGGATCACAGATACGCAGTATTTT,CAISSGITDTQYF
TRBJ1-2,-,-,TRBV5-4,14,TGTGCCAGCAGCCCCCCAGGGGTCGGCTATGGCTACACCTTC,CASSPPGVGYGYTF
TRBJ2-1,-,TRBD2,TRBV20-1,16,TGCAGTGCTAGTCCTAGCGGGAAGAGCTCCTACAATGAGCAGTTCTTC,CSASPSGKSSYNEQFF
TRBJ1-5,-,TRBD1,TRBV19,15,TGTGCCAGTAGCAGGGACAGACAAAACAATCAGCCCCAGCATTTT,CASSRDRQNNQPQHF
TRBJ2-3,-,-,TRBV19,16,TGTGCCAGTAGTCCAGCCAGGGTCACAGGCACAGATACGCAGTATTTT,CASSPARVTGTDTQYF
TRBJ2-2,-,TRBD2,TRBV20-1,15,TGCAGTGCTAGTAATTGGCGGGGGTTAACCGGGGAGCTGTTTTTT,CSASNWRGLTGELFF
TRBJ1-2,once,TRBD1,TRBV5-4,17,TGTGCCAGCAGCCCCGGACCCGGGGACAGGGGGACCTATGGCTACACCTTC,CASSPGPGDRGTYGYTF
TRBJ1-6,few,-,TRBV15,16,TGTGCCACCAGCCCAACCCCCTCGGGAACGTATTCACCCCTCCACTTT,CATSPTPSGTYSPLHF
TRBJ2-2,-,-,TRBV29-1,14,TGCAGCGTTTCCAGCGGGTCGAACACCGGGGAGCTGTTTTTT,CSVSSGSNTGELFF
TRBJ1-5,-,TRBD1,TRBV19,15,TGTGCCAGTAGTTTCTGGGACAGGGGCAATCAGCCCCAGCATTTT,CASSFWDRGNQPQHF
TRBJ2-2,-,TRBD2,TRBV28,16,TGTGCCAGCAGTCCTAGCGGGAGAGGGGGTGACGGGGAGCTGTTTTTT,CASSPSGRGGDGELFF
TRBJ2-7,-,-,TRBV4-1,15,TGCGCCAGCAGCCAAGGTGGGGGGACCTCCTACGAGCAGTACTTC,CASSQGGGTSYEQYF
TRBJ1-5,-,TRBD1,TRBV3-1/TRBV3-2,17,TGTGCCAGCAGCCAAACAGGGGGCAGGTTGGACAATCAGCCCCAGCATTTT,CASSQTGGRLDNQPQHF
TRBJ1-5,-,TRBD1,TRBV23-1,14,TGCGCCAGCAGTCAAGGACAGGGAGGACAGCCCCAGCATTTT,CASSQGQGGQPQHF
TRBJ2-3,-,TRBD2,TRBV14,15,TGTGCCAGCAGCCCCGGACTAGCGGGAGTAGATACGCAGTATTTT,CASSPGLAGVDTQYF
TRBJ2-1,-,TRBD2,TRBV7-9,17,TGTGCCAGCACCCCCGTTCCCTCGGGAGGTAAGAACAATGAGCAGTTCTTC,CASTPVPSGGKNNEQFF
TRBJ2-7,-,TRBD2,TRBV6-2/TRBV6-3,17,TGTGCCAGCAGTTACCCTAATAGCGGGGGAAGCTCCTACGAGCAGTACTTC,CASSYPNSGGSSYEQYF
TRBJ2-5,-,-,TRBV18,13,TGTGCCAGCTCACCCAGACAGCAAGAGACCCAGTACTTC,CASSPRQQETQYF
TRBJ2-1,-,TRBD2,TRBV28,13,TGTGCCAGCAGTCTAGCGGGCTACAATGAGCAGTTCTTC,CASSLAGYNEQFF
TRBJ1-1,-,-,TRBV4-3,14,TGCGCCAGCAGCCAAGTCGAGATGAACACTGAAGCTTTCTTT,CASSQVEMNTEAFF
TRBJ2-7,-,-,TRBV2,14,TGTGCCAGCAAGACGGAGGCTAGCTCCTACGAGCAGTACTTC,CASKTEASSYEQYF